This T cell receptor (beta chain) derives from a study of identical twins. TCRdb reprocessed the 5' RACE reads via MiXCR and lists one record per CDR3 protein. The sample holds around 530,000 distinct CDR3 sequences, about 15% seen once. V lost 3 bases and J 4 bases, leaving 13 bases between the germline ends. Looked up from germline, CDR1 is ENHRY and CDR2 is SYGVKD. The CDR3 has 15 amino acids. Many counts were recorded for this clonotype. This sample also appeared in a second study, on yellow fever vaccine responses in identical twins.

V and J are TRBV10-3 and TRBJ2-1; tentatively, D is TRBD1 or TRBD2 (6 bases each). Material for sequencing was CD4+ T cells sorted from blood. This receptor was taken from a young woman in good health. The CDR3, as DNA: TGTGCCATCAGTGATCGGGGGCGCGGGTACAATGAGCAGTTCTTC. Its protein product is CAISDRGRGYNEQFF.